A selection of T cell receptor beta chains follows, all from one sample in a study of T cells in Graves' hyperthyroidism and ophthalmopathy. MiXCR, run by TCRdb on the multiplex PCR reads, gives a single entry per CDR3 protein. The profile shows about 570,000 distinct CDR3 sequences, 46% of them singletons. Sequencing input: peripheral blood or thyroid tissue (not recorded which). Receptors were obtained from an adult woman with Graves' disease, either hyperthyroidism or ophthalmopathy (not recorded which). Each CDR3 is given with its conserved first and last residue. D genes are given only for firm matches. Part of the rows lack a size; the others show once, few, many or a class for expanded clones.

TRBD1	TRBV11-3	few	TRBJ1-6	CASSLSGTGRDSPLHF	TGTGCCAGCAGCCTCTCCGGGACAGGGCGCGATTCACCCCTCCACTTT
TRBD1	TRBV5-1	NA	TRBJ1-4	CASSLVRDRENEKLFF	TGCGCCAGCAGCTTGGTTCGGGACAGGGAAAATGAAAAACTGTTTTTT
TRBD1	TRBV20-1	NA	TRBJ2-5	CSAAGGETQYF	TGCAGTGCTGCAGGGGGAGAGACCCAGTACTTC
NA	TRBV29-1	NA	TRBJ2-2	CSVIKGIGELFF	TGCAGCGTAATCAAGGGCATCGGGGAGCTGTTTTTT
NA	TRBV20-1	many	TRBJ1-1	CSARSRQYQAFF	TGCAGTGCTAGGAGTCGACAGTACCAAGCTTTCTTT
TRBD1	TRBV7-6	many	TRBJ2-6	CASSPGTAHSGANVLTF	TGTGCCAGCAGCCCCGGGACAGCTCACTCTGGGGCCAACGTCCTGACTTTC
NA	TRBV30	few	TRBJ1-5	CAWSVSLNQPQHF	TGTGCCTGGAGTGTGTCCTTGAATCAGCCCCAGCATTTT
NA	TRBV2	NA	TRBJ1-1	CASSSDTGSYEAFF	TGTGCCAGCAGCTCCGACACTGGAAGCTATGAAGCTTTCTTT
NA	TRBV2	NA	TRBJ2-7	CASSELDETSSYEQYF	TGTGCCAGCAGTGAGTTGGACGAGACCAGCTCCTACGAGCAGTACTTC
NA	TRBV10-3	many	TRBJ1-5	CAISDGGPQHF	TGTGCCATCAGTGACGGCGGGCCCCAGCATTTT
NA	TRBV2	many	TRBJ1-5	CASMRGPLRGQPQHF	TGTGCCAGCATGAGGGGTCCTTTGAGGGGGCAGCCCCAGCATTTT
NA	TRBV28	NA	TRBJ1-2	CASSSSSNRMYGYTF	TGTGCCAGCAGTTCAAGTTCTAATCGGATGTATGGCTACACCTTC
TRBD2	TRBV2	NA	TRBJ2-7	CASRGLAGGLGQYF	TGTGCCAGCAGGGGACTAGCGGGAGGCCTCGGGCAGTACTTC
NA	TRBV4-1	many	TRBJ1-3	CASSQTRGTGNTIYF	TGCGCCAGCAGCCAAACCAGGGGAACTGGAAACACCATATATTTT
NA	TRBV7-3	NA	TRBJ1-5	CASSFGREETQHF	TGTGCCAGCAGCTTCGGCAGGGAAGAGACCCAGCATTTT
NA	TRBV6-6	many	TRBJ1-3	CASSRSQSGNTIYF	TGTGCCAGCAGCCGCAGCCAGAGTGGAAACACCATATATTTT
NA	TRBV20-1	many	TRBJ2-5	CSASAPLQETQYF	TGCAGTGCTAGTGCGCCTTTACAAGAGACCCAGTACTTC
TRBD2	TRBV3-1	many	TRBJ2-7	CASSPTLSGSLYEQYF	TGTGCCAGCAGCCCCACCCTAAGCGGGAGTTTGTACGAGCAGTACTTC
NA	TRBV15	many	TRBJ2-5	CATSMRGLQETQYF	TGTGCCACCAGCATGAGGGGCCTCCAAGAGACCCAGTACTTC
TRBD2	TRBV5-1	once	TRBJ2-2	CASPGGGQNTGELFF	TGCGCCAGCCCGGGGGGAGGACAGAACACCGGGGAGCTGTTTTTT
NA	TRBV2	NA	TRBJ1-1	CASREDEAFF	TGTGCCAGCAGGGAGGATGAAGCTTTCTTT
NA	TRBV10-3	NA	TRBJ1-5	CAIGSNTELHSNQPQHF	TGTGCCATCGGCTCTAACACAGAGTTACATAGCAATCAGCCCCAGCATTTT
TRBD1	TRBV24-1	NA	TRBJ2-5	CATSDNLGQAQETQYF	TGTGCCACCAGTGACAACCTCGGACAGGCCCAAGAGACCCAGTACTTC
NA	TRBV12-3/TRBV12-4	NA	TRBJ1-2	CASSGGTNYGYTF	TGTGCCAGCAGTGGCGGGACTAACTATGGCTACACCTTC
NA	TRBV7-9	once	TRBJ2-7	CASSYSGNPYNEQYF	TGTGCCAGCAGCTACAGCGGTAATCCCTACAATGAGCAGTACTTC
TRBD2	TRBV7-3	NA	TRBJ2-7	CASSQRAGGHNCEQYF	TGTGCCAGCAGCCAGCGGGCGGGAGGGCATAATTGCGAGCAGTACTTC
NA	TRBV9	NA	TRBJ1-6	CASSVGSGGSPLHF	TGTGCCAGCAGCGTAGGGTCGGGAGGCTCACCCCTCCACTTT
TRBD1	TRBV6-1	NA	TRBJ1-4	CASLPAGQGIEKLFF	TGTGCCAGCCTACCGGCGGGACAGGGAATTGAAAAACTGTTTTTT
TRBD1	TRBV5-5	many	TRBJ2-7	CASRRDRGSYEQYF	TGTGCCAGCCGGAGGGACAGGGGATCCTACGAGCAGTACTTC
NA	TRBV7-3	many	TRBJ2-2	CASSQDNTGELFF	TGTGCCAGCAGCCAAGATAACACCGGGGAGCTGTTTTTT